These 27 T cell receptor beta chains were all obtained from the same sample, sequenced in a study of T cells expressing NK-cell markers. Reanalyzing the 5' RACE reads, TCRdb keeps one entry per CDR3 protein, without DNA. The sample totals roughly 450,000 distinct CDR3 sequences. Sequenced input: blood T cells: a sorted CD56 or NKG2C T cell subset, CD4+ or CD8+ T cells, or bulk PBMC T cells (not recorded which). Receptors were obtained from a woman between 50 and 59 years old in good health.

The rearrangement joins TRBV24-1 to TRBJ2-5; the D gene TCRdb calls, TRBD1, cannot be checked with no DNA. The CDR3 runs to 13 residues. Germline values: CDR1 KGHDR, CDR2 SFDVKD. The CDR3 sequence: CATSAGGWETQYF.

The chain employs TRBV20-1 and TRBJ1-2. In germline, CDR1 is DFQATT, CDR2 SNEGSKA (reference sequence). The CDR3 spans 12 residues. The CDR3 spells CSALLANNGYTF.

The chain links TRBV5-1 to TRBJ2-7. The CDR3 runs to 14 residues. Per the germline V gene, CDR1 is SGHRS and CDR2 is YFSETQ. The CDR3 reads CASSHRQDSYEQYF.

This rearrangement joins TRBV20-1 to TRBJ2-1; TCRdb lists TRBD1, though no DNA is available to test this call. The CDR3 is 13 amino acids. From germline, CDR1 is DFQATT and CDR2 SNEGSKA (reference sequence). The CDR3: CSAGPVRDNEQFF.

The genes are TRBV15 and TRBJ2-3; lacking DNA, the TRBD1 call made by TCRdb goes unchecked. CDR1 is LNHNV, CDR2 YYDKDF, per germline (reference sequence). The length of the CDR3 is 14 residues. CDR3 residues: CATSRDKVGTTQYF. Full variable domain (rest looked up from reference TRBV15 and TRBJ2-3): DAMVIQNPRYQVTQFGKPVTLSCSQTLNHNVMYWYQQKSSQAPKLLFHYYDKDFNNEADTPDNFQSRRPNTSFCFLDIRSPGLGDTAMYLCATSRDKVGTTQYFGPGTRLTVL.

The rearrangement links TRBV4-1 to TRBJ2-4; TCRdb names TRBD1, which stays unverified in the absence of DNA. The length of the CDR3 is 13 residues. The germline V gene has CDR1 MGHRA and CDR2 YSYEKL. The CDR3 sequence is CASSRIPGNIQYF.

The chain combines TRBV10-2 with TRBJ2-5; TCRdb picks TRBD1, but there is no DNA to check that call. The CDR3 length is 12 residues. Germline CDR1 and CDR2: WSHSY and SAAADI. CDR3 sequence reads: CASSNRGETQYF.

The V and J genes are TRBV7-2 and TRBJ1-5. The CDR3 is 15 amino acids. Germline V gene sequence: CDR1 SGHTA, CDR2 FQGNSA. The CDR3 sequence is CASSLKGTVRQPQHF.

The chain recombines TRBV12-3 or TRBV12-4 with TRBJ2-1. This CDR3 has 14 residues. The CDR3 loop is CATSISGSYNEQFF.

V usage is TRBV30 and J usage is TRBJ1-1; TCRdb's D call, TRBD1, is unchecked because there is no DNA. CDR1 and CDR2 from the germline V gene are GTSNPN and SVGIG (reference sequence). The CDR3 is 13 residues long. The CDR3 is CAWSLRADTEAFF.

CDR3 in amino acids: CSALKEGYHTEAFF. The V call is TRBV20-1, the J call TRBJ1-1. In germline, CDR1 is DFQATT, CDR2 SNEGSKA (reference sequence). The CDR3 extends over 14 amino acids.

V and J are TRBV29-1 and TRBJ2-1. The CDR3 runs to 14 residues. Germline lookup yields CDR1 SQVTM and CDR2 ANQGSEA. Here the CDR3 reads CSVEPMGSYNEQFF.

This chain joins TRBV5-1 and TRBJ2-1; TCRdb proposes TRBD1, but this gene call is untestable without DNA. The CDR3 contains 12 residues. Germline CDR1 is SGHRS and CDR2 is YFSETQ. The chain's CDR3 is CASLGQGPSKFF.

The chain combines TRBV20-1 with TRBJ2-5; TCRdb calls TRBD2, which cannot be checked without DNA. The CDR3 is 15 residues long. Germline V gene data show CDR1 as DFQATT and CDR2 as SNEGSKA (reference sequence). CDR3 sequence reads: CSAKREAGSFPTQYF.

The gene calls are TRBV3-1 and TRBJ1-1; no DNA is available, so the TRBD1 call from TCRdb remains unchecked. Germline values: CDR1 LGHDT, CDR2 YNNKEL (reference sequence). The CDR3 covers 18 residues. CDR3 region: CASSQGTVGGLLNTEAFF.

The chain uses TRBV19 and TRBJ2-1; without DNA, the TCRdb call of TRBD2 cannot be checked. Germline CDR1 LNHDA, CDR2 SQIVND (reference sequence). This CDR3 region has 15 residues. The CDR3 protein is CASSIGTARTDEQFF.

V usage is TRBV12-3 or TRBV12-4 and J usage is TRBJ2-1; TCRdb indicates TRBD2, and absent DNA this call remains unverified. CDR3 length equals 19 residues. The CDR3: CASSFGETSGSSSYNEQFF.

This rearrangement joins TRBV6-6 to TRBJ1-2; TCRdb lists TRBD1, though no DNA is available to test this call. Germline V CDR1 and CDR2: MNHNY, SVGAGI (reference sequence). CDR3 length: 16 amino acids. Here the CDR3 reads CASSYPPRGKGEGYTF.

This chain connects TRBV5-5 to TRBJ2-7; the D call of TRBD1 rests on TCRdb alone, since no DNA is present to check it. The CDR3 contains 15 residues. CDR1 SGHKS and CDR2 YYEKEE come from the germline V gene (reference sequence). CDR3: CASSLRTGANYEQYF. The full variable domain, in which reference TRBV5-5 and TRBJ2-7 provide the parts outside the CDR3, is DAGVTQSPTHLIKTRGQQVTLRCSPISGHKSVSWYQQVLGQGPQFIFQYYEKEERGRGNFPDRFSARQFPNYSSELNVNALLLGDSALYLCASSLRTGANYEQYFGPGTRLTVT.

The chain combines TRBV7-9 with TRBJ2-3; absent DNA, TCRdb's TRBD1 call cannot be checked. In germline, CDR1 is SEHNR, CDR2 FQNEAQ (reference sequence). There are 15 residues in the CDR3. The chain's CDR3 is CASSGRDRGTDTQYF.

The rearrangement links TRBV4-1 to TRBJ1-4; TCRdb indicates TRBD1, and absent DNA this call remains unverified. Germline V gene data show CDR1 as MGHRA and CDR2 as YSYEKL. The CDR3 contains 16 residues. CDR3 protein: CASSLRGQTYNEKLFF.

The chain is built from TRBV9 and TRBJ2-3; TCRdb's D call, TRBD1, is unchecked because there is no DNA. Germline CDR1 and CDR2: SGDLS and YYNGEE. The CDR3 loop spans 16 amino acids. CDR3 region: CASARGRPISTDTQYF. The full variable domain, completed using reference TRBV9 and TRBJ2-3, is DSGVTQTPKHLITATGQRVTLRCSPRSGDLSVYWYQQSLDQGLQFLIQYYNGEERAKGNILERFSAQQFPDLHSELNLSSLELGDSALYFCASARGRPISTDTQYFGPGTRLTVL.

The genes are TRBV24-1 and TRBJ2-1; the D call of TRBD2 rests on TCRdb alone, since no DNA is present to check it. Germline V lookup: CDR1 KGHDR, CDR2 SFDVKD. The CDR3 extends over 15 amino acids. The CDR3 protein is CATSPQTSGRQEQFF.

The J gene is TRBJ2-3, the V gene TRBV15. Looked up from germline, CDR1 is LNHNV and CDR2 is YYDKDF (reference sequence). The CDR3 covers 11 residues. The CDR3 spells CATSHGDTQYF. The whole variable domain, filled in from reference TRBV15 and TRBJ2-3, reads DAMVIQNPRYQVTQFGKPVTLSCSQTLNHNVMYWYQQKSSQAPKLLFHYYDKDFNNEADTPDNFQSRRPNTSFCFLDIRSPGLGDTAMYLCATSHGDTQYFGPGTRLTVL.

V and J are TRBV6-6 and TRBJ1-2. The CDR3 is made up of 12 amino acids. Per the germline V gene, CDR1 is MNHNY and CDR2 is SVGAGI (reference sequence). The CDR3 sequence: CATLLPKYGYTF.

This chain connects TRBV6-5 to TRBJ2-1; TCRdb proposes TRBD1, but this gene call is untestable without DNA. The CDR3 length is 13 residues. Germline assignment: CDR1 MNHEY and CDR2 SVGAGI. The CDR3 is CASSHQLGQEQFF.

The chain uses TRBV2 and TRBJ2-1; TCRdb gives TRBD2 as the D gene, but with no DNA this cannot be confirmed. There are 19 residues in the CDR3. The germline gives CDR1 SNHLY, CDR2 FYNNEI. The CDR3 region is CASSRPRTSGRASYNEQFF. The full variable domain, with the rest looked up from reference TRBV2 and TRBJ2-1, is EPEVTQTPSHQVTQMGQEVILRCVPISNHLYFYWYRQILGQKVEFLVSFYNNEISEKSEIFDDQFSVERPDGSNFTLKIRSTKLEDSAMYFCASSRPRTSGRASYNEQFFGPGTRLTVL.